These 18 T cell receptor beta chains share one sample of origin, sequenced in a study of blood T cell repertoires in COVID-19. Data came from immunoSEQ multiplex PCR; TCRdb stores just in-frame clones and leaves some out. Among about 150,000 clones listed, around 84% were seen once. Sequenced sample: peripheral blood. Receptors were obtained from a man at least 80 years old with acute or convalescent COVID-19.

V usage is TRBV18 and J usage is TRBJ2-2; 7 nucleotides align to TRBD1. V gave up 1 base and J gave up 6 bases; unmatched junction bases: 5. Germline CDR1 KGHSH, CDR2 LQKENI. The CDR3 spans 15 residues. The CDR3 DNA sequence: TGTGCCAGCTCACCACTGGGACAGTGGGCCGGGGAGCTGTTTTTT. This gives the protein CASSPLGQWAGELFF.

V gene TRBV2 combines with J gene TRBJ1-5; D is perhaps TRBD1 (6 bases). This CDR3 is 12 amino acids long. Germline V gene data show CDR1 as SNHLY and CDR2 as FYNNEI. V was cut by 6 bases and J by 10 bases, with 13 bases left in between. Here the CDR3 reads CASSSQGSPQHF. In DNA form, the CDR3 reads TGTGCCAGCAGCTCACAGGGAAGCCCCCAGCATTTT. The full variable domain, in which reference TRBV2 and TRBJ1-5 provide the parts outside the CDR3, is EPEVTQTPSHQVTQMGQEVILRCVPISNHLYFYWYRQILGQKVEFLVSFYNNEISEKSEIFDDQFSVERPDGSNFTLKIRSTKLEDSAMYFCASSSQGSPQHFGDGTRLSIL.

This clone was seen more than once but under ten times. CDR3 nucleotide sequence: TGCGCCAGCAGACGGGACGGACAGTATGGCTACACCTTC. It translates to CASRRDGQYGYTF. The rearrangement joins TRBV5-1 to TRBJ1-2; TRBD1 might be the D (6 bases). Trimming left V 5 bases short and J 5 bases short, with 13 bases between. This CDR3 contains 13 residues. Germline V gene lookup returns CDR1 SGHRS and CDR2 YFSETQ.

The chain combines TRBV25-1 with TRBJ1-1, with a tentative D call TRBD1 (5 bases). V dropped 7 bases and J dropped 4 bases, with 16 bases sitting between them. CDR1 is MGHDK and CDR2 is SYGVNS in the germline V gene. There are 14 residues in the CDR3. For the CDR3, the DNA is TGTGCCAGCATGGGGGAGACGCGGGGCACTGAAGCTTTCTTT. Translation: CASMGETRGTEAFF. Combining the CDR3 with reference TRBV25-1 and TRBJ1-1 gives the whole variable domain EADIYQTPRYLVIGTGKKITLECSQTMGHDKMYWYQQDPGMELHLIHYSYGVNSTEKGDLSSESTVSRIRTEHFPLTLESARPSHTSQYLCASMGETRGTEAFFGQGTRLTVV.

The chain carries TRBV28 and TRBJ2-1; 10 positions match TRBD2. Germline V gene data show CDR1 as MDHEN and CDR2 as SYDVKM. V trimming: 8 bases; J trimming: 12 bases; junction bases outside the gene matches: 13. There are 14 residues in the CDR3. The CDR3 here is CASGESSGGIGQFF. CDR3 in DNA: TGTGCCAGCGGCGAGTCTAGCGGGGGAATAGGGCAGTTCTTC.

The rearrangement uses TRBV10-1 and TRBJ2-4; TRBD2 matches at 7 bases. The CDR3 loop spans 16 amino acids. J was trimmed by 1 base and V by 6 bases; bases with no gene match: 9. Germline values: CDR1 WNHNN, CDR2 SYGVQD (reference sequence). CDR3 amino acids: CASSENRGVAKNIQYF. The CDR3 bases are TGCGCCAGCAGCGAAAACCGGGGGGTGGCCAAAAACATTCAGTACTTC.

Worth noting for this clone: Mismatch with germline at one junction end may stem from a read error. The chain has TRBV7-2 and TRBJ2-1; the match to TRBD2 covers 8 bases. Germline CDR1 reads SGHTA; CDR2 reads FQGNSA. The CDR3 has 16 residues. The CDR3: CASSLAVGLGNNEQFF. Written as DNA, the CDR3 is TGTGCCAGCAGCCTAGCGGTGGGACTAGGGAACAATGAGCAGTTCTTC.

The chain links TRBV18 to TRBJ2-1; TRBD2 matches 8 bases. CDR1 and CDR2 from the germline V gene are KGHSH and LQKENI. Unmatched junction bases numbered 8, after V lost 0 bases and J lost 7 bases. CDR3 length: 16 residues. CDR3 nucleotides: TGTGCCAGCTCACCACCGGACAGCCCGGGGGGGAATGAGCAGTTCTTC. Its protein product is CASSPPDSPGGNEQFF. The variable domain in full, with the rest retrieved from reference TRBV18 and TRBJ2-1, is NAGVMQNPRHLVRRRGQEARLRCSPMKGHSHVYWYRQLPEEGLKFMVYLQKENIIDESGMPKERFSAEFPKEGPSILRIQQVVRGDSAAYFCASSPPDSPGGNEQFFGPGTRLTVL.

The CDR3: CAVPGGATNEKLFF. CDR3 sequence (DNA): TGTGCCGTCCCGGGGGGGGCAACTAATGAAAAACTGTTTTTT. The J gene is TRBJ1-4, the V gene TRBV7-9, with D possibly TRBD1 on 5 matching bases. The CDR3 is made up of 14 amino acids. Germline CDR1 reads SEHNR; CDR2 reads FQNEAQ (reference sequence). V was pared by 11 bases and J by 0 bases, with 13 bases between.

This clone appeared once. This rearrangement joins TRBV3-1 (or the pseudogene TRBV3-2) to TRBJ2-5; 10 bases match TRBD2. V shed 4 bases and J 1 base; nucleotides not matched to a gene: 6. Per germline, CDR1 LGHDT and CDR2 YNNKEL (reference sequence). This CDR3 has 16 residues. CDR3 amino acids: CASSRLTSGSQETQYF. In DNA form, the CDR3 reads TGTGCCAGCAGCCGCCTGACTAGCGGGTCCCAAGAGACCCAGTACTTC.

The CDR3 DNA reads as TGTGCCTGGAAGGGGCAGGGGGATCGCACCCAGCATTTT. This translates into CAWKGQGDRTQHF. This sequence joins TRBV30 and TRBJ1-5; 7 bases line up with TRBD1. CDR1 is GTSNPN and CDR2 is SVGIG in the germline V gene (reference sequence). The ends lost 4 bases at V and 11 bases at J; junction bases unmatched: 11. The CDR3 is 13 amino acids. Full variable domain (missing parts from reference TRBV30 and TRBJ1-5): SQTIHQWPATLVQPVGSPLSLECTVEGTSNPNLYWYRQAAGRGLQLLFYSVGIGQISSEVPQNLSASRPQDRQFILSSKKLLLSDSGFYLCAWKGQGDRTQHFGDGTRLSIL.

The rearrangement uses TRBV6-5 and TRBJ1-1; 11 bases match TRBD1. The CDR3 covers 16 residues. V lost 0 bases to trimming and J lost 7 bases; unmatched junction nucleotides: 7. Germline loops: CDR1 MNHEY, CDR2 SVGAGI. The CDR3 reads CASSYSGTGGYDEAFF. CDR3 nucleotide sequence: TGTGCCAGCAGTTACTCCGGGACAGGGGGTTATGATGAAGCTTTCTTT.

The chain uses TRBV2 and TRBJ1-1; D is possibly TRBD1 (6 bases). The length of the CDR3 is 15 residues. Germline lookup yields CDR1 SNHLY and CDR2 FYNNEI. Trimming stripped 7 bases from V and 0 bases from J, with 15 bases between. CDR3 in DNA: TGTGCCAGCAACTCCGGAGCAGGGGTGAACACTGAAGCTTTCTTT. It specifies CASNSGAGVNTEAFF.

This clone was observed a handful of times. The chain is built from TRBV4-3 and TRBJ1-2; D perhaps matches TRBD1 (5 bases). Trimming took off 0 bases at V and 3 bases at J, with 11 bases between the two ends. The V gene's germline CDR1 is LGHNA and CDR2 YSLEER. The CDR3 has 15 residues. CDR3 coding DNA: TGCGCCAGCAGCCAAGAGACCAGGGTTCACTATGGCTACACCTTC. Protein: CASSQETRVHYGYTF.

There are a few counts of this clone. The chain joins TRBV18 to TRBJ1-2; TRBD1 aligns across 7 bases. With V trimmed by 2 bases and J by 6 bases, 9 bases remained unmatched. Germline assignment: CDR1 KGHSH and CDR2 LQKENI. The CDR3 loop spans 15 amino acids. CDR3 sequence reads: CASSPSTGLKDGYTF. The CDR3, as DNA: TGTGCCAGCTCACCATCGACAGGGTTGAAGGATGGCTACACCTTC. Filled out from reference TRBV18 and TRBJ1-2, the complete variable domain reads NAGVMQNPRHLVRRRGQEARLRCSPMKGHSHVYWYRQLPEEGLKFMVYLQKENIIDESGMPKERFSAEFPKEGPSILRIQQVVRGDSAAYFCASSPSTGLKDGYTFGSGTRLTVV.

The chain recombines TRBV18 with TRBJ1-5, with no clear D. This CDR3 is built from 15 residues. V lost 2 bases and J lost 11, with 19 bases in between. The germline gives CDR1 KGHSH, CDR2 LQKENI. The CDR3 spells CASSPEAADPGAQHF. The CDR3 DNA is TGTGCCAGCTCACCAGAGGCCGCCGATCCGGGAGCCCAGCATTTT.

CDR3 DNA: TGTGCCAGCAGCCCATCTGACAGGGGAGGCACAGATACGCAGTATTTT. Protein sequence: CASSPSDRGGTDTQYF. The J gene is TRBJ2-3, the V gene TRBV7-8; 8 bases align to TRBD1. The CDR3 contains 16 residues. V was clipped by 5 bases and J by 1 base; unmatched bases: 8. From germline, CDR1 is SGHVS and CDR2 FQNEAQ.

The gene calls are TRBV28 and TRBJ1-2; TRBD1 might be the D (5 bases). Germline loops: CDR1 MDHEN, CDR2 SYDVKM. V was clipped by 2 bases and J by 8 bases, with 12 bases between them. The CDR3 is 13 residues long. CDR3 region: CASSLGRDRGYTF. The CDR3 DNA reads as TGTGCCAGCAGTTTAGGCAGGGATAGAGGCTACACCTTC.